This TCR beta chain was recovered during a study of T cell responses to AZD1222 COVID-19 vaccine. Whole-study results and caveats: Among the donors, most were white British and more were female, and clonal diversity was possibly underestimated. Vaccine-associated CD4 TCRs spanned spike, dominant at 160-218 and 743-854.

Measured with immunoSEQ multiplex PCR; TCRdb has only the in-frame clones, and not every one. Of some 120,000 clones in the sample, about 85% were seen once. About this clone: Its antigen is undetermined.

The sequences come from peripheral blood, collected 28 days after the second AZD1222 dose. This receptor was taken from an adult who received the AZD1222 COVID-19 vaccine.

CDR3 in DNA: TGTGCCAGCAGCGGACGGTTTTCTGGCTATGGCTACACCTTC. It is translated as CASSGRFSGYGYTF. The chain uses TRBV25-1 and TRBJ1-2; D uncertain. This CDR3 spans 14 amino acids. Germline V lookup: CDR1 MGHDK, CDR2 SYGVNS. The V gene lost 6 bases and the J gene lost 4 bases, with 15 bases spanning the gap.